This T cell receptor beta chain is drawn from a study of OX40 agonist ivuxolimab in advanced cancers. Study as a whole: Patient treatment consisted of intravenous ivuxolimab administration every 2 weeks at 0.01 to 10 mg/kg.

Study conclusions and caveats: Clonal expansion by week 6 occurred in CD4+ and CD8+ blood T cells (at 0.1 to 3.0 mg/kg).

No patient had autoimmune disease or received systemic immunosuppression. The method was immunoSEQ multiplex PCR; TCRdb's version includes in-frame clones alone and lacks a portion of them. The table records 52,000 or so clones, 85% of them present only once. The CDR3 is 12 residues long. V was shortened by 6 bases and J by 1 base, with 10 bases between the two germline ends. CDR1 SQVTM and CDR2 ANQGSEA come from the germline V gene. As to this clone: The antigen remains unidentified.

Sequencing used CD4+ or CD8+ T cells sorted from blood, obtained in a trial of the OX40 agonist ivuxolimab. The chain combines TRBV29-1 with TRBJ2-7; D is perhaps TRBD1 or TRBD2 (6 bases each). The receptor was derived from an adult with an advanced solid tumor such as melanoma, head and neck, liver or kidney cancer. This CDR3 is CSVEGESYEQYF. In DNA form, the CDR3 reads TGCAGCGTGGAGGGGGAGTCCTACGAGCAGTACTTC.